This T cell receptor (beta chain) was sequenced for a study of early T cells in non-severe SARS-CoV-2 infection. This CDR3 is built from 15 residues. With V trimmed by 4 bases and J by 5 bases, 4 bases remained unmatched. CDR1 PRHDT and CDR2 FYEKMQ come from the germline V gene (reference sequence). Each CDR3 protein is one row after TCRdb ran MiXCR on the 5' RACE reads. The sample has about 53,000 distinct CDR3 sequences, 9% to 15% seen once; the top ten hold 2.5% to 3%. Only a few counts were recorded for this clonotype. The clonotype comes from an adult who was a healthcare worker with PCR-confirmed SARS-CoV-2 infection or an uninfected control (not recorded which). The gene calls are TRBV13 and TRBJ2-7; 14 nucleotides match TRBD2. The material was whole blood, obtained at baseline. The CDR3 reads CASSYGTSGSNEQYF. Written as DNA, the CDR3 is TGTGCCAGCAGCTACGGGACTAGCGGGAGTAACGAGCAGTACTTC.